This is a list of T cell receptor beta chains from one sample in a study of beta chain features in type 1 diabetes. Repertoires were generated with immunoSEQ multiplex PCR, while TCRdb's copy carries only in-frame clones and drops some. The sample lists under 300,000 clones, over 11% occurring once. The sample comprised naive CD4+ T cells from blood. The receptor set was obtained from a man aged 30 to 39 with type 1 diabetes. Both conserved end residues are part of each CDR3. The D gene is left open where the match is weak. Clone size is shown for a subset of rows, as once, few, many or a class of expanded clone.

-,TRBJ2-1,TRBV7-9,TRBD2,TGTGCCAGCAGTTCCGCGGGACTAGCGGGAGTTGGCGAGCAGTTCTTC,CASSSAGLAGVGEQFF
-,TRBJ2-7,TRBV6-5,TRBD2,TGTGCCAGCAGTTTGACTCGAGCGGGGGGAACCTACGAGCAGTACTTC,CASSLTRAGGTYEQYF
-,TRBJ2-2,TRBV6-1,TRBD2,TGTGCCAGCAGTGCGAGCGGGAGATGGGCCGGGGAGCTGTTTTTT,CASSASGRWAGELFF
-,TRBJ2-3,TRBV7-2,TRBD2,TGTGCCAGCAGCTTAGGGACTAGCGGCCCCACAGATACGCAGTATTTT,CASSLGTSGPTDTQYF
few,TRBJ1-1,TRBV4-2,-,TGTGCCAGCAGCCAAGCGCAGGGAATCGTGGACACTGAAGCTTTCTTT,CASSQAQGIVDTEAFF
-,TRBJ1-5,TRBV6-4,-,TGTGCTATAGGACATTGGAATCAGCCCCAGCATTTT,CAIGHWNQPQHF
-,TRBJ1-4,TRBV29-1,-,TGCAGCGTCCTGTCGGGAGGATATAATGAAAAACTGTTTTTT,CSVLSGGYNEKLFF
few,TRBJ1-1,TRBV10-3,TRBD1,TGTGCCATCAGTGAGAGGGGGCCGGCGAACACTGAAGCTTTCTTT,CAISERGPANTEAFF
-,TRBJ2-3,TRBV2,-,TGTGCCAGCGGTCCGGGAAGAGGCACAGATACGCAGTATTTT,CASGPGRGTDTQYF
few,TRBJ1-4,TRBV29-1,-,TGCAGCGCCGGGACTAATGAAAAACTGTTTTTT,CSAGTNEKLFF
-,TRBJ1-2,TRBV5-6,-,TGTGCCAGCAACGGACTAGAAGGACGCTACACCTTC,CASNGLEGRYTF
few,TRBJ1-5,TRBV2,-,TGTGCCAGCAGTGGAGGAGACGGGAGTCAGCCCCAGCATTTT,CASSGGDGSQPQHF
-,TRBJ1-2,TRBV2,TRBD1,TGTGCCAGCAGTGAAGATCACAGGGGCTATGGCTACACCTTC,CASSEDHRGYGYTF
few,TRBJ1-5,TRBV4-2,-,TGTGCCAGCAGCTCAGGGGTAAACAATCAGCCCCAGCATTTT,CASSSGVNNQPQHF
-,TRBJ2-2,TRBV29-1,-,TGCAGCGTTGAAGATAGTACGAACACCGGGGAGCTGTTTTTT,CSVEDSTNTGELFF
-,TRBJ2-7,TRBV30,TRBD2,TGTGCCTGGAGGGGGGGGTTGGGTCGGGAGCAGTACTTC,CAWRGGLGREQYF
-,TRBJ2-3,TRBV30,TRBD2,TGTGCCTGGAGGGCCGGGACTAGGGGATGGGATACGCAGTATTTT,CAWRAGTRGWDTQYF
few,TRBJ1-5,TRBV18,TRBD1,TGTGCCAGCTCACCCGACAGGGGCGGACAGCCCCAGCATTTT,CASSPDRGGQPQHF
-,TRBJ1-2,TRBV6-5,-,TGTGCCAGCGGGGGGGACTATGGCTACACCTTC,CASGGDYGYTF
-,TRBJ2-1,TRBV29-1,-,TGCAGCGTTGGTCTAGTAGGGGACAATGAGCAGTTCTTC,CSVGLVGDNEQFF
-,TRBJ2-5,TRBV7-2,TRBD1,TGTGCCAGCAGCTTGACAGGGGGCAGGGAGACCCAGTACTTC,CASSLTGGRETQYF
-,TRBJ2-5,TRBV6-6,-,TGTGCCAGCAGTAACACGCTCCAAGAGACCCAGTACTTC,CASSNTLQETQYF
few,TRBJ2-5,TRBV5-4,-,TGTGCCAGCAGCGCGGGGGCGCTGAGGGGCCCCCAAGAGACCCAGTACTTC,CASSAGALRGPQETQYF
-,TRBJ2-2,TRBV2,-,TGTGCCAGCAGACCAACAGGGATCGGGGAGCTGTTTTTT,CASRPTGIGELFF
-,TRBJ2-5,TRBV7-9,-,TGTGCCAGCAGCTTAGCGCGTGAGACCCAGTACTTC,CASSLARETQYF
few,TRBJ2-1,TRBV18,TRBD2,TGTGCCAGCTCATCGGGACTAGCGGGGGCCAATGAGCAGTTCTTC,CASSSGLAGANEQFF
-,TRBJ1-2,TRBV7-2,-,TGTGCCAGCAGTCTCGGACTCCCGAGTTCCTATGGCTACACCTTC,CASSLGLPSSYGYTF
-,TRBJ1-1,TRBV4-2,TRBD1,TGTGCCAGCAGCCAAGTAACAGGGGCCACTGAAGCTTTCTTT,CASSQVTGATEAFF
-,TRBJ2-7,TRBV5-1,-,TGCGCCAGCAGCGGAGATGAGGGCCGCTCCTACGAGCAGTACTTC,CASSGDEGRSYEQYF
-,TRBJ1-5,TRBV27,-,TGTGCCAGCAGTAACTACCCCTACAATCAGCCCCAGCATTTT,CASSNYPYNQPQHF
-,TRBJ2-1,TRBV2,TRBD1,TGTGCCAGCAGTGGGCCAGGGGGCCTTTTCAATGAGCAGTTCTTC,CASSGPGGLFNEQFF
few,TRBJ2-3,TRBV29-1,-,TGCAGCGTTGATCCACACCCTAGCGCCACAGATACGCAGTATTTT,CSVDPHPSATDTQYF
few,TRBJ2-5,TRBV11-3,TRBD2,TGTGCCAGCAGCTTAGTAGGGACTAAGTACTTC,CASSLVGTKYF
few,TRBJ2-3,TRBV10-3,-,TGTGCCATCAACCCGAACAGGGACACAGATACGCAGTATTTT,CAINPNRDTDTQYF
-,TRBJ2-3,TRBV12-5,TRBD2,TGTGCTAGTGGTCCCCTCCCGGCGGGGGGACGGACGCAGTATTTT,CASGPLPAGGRTQYF